One sample yielded the 25 T cell receptor beta chains listed below, sequenced in a study of cytomegalovirus exposure and HLA in healthy donors. The data were produced by immunoSEQ multiplex PCR, yet TCRdb's version contains in-frame clones alone and is incomplete. The sample records a few hundred thousand clones, about 86% being singletons. Material for sequencing was PBMCs. All receptors come from a woman in her late teens or twenties in good health and CMV-seronegative.

This clone showed up just a few times. The chain uses TRBV10-1 and TRBJ1-1; a possible D gene is TRBD1 (5 bases). The CDR3 runs to 14 residues. The germline gives CDR1 WNHNN, CDR2 SYGVQD (reference sequence). Trimming stripped 5 bases from V and 0 bases from J, with 10 bases between. CDR3 amino acids: CASSRTSMNTEAFF. In nucleotides, the CDR3 is TGCGCCAGCAGTCGGACAAGCATGAACACTGAAGCTTTCTTT.

The chain joins TRBV6-5 to TRBJ2-1; 10 bases are a match to TRBD1. This CDR3 is built from 14 residues. J gave up 3 bases and V 7 bases, and 3 bases lay outside the gene matches. Germline CDR1 and CDR2: MNHEY and SVGAGI. The CDR3 spells CASTGTGVYNEQFF. In nucleotides, the CDR3 is TGTGCCAGCACCGGGACAGGGGTCTACAATGAGCAGTTCTTC.

This chain joins TRBV6-5 and TRBJ2-5, with a weak D call TRBD1 (6 bases). Germline CDR1 is MNHEY and CDR2 is SVGAGI. Trimming removed 6 bases at V and 5 bases at J, with 13 bases between. The CDR3 has 13 residues. Here the CDR3 reads CASRETGPETQYF. CDR3 coding DNA: TGTGCCAGCAGGGAGACAGGCCCGGAGACCCAGTACTTC.

The chain couples TRBV6-1 to TRBJ1-1, with 8 bases lining up with TRBD1. V lost 3 bases, J lost 5 bases, and 5 bases stayed unmatched. Germline V gene sequence: CDR1 MNHNS, CDR2 SASEGT. The CDR3 is 14 residues long. CDR3 sequence: CASSDGQGATEAFF. The CDR3 bases are TGTGCCAGCAGTGACGGGCAGGGGGCAACTGAAGCTTTCTTT.

The chain couples TRBV9 to TRBJ2-1, with 8 positions matching TRBD2. CDR1 is SGDLS, CDR2 YYNGEE, per germline. CDR3 size: 16 residues. The V segment lost 4 bases and the J segment 5 bases; nucleotides outside the gene matches: 11. The CDR3 DNA sequence: TGTGCCAGCAGCCAGGTTCGTGGGACTAGAGACAATGAGCAGTTCTTC. It translates to CASSQVRGTRDNEQFF.

The genes are TRBV28 and TRBJ1-5; no clear D. The CDR3 is made up of 10 amino acids. Trimming removed 8 bases at V and 6 bases at J, with 5 bases between. CDR1 and CDR2 (germline): MDHEN, SYDVKM. CDR3 protein: CASGGQPQHF. The CDR3 DNA is TGTGCCAGCGGAGGTCAGCCCCAGCATTTT.

The V call is TRBV30, the J call TRBJ2-3; D ambiguous. The CDR3 totals 13 residues. In germline, CDR1 is GTSNPN, CDR2 SVGIG (reference sequence). V was clipped by 3 bases and J by 0 bases, with 7 bases between them. In nucleotides, the CDR3 is TGTGCCTGGAGCCGCGAGAGCACAGATACGCAGTATTTT. This sequence encodes CAWSRESTDTQYF.

The rearrangement uses TRBV7-2 and TRBJ1-3, with D maybe TRBD1 (6 bases). Germline V lookup: CDR1 SGHTA, CDR2 FQGNSA. The CDR3 has 14 residues. V was clipped by 1 base and J by 6 bases, with 10 bases between them. The CDR3 DNA follows: TGTGCCAGCAGCTTAGGTGGGGGCCAAAACACCATATATTTT. It yields the protein CASSLGGGQNTIYF.

The gene calls are TRBV5-1 and TRBJ2-6, with D possibly matching TRBD1 (6 bases). V was pared by 0 bases and J by 4 bases, with 14 bases between. Germline V gene lookup returns CDR1 SGHRS and CDR2 YFSETQ. The CDR3 consists of 17 residues. This CDR3 reads CASSLEQGIGGANVLTF. CDR3 nucleotide sequence: TGCGCCAGCAGCTTGGAACAGGGTATTGGAGGGGCCAACGTCCTGACTTTC. Based on the CDR3 plus reference TRBV5-1 and TRBJ2-6, the full variable domain is KAGVTQTPRYLIKTRGQQVTLSCSPISGHRSVSWYQQTPGQGLQFLFEYFSETQRNKGNFPGRFSGRQFSNSRSEMNVSTLELGDSALYLCASSLEQGIGGANVLTFGAGSRLTVL.

This clone was observed a single time. The chain carries TRBV30 and TRBJ2-7; 7 bases fit TRBD1. CDR3 length: 14 residues. Trimming at V came to 0 bases and at J to 1 base, leaving 3 bases not matched to a gene. CDR1 and CDR2 (germline): GTSNPN, SVGIG (reference sequence). CDR3 sequence: CAWSVGQASYEQYF. Here the CDR3 DNA reads TGTGCCTGGAGTGTTGGACAGGCGTCCTACGAGCAGTACTTC. Together with reference TRBV30 and TRBJ2-7, the CDR3 gives the full variable domain: SQTIHQWPATLVQPVGSPLSLECTVEGTSNPNLYWYRQAAGRGLQLLFYSVGIGQISSEVPQNLSASRPQDRQFILSSKKLLLSDSGFYLCAWSVGQASYEQYFGPGTRLTVT.

The chain carries TRBV7-5 and TRBJ2-5; TRBD1, as called in the table, went unchecked against the DNA. TRBV7-5 is flagged as a pseudogene. The CDR3 is 14 residues long. In nucleotides, the CDR3 is TGTGCCAGAAGCTTGGGGGCCCTCAAAGAGACCCAGTACTTC. As protein: CARSLGALKETQYF.

In its sample, this clone was seen once. This CDR3 is CASSLLGDSEAFF. The CDR3, as DNA: TGTGCCAGCAGCCTCCTGGGCGACAGTGAAGCTTTCTTT. This sequence joins TRBV4-2 and TRBJ1-1, with D tentatively TRBD1 (5 bases). Per germline, CDR1 LGHNA and CDR2 YNFKEQ. The CDR3 covers 13 residues. Trimming shortened V by 4 bases and J by 7 bases, and 13 bases separated the two germline ends.

The rearrangement links TRBV5-6 to TRBJ2-7; 7 positions match TRBD1. V gave up 8 bases and J gave up 3 bases; unmatched junction bases: 11. The CDR3 totals 14 residues. Germline values: CDR1 SGHDT, CDR2 YYEEEE. The DNA of the CDR3 is TGTGCCAGTAGTGTAGGGGGCGCGATCTACGAGCAGTACTTC. It specifies CASSVGGAIYEQYF.

This sequence joins TRBV4-3 and TRBJ1-2; 7 bases match TRBD1. This CDR3 region has 14 residues. Unmatched junction bases numbered 4, after V lost 1 base and J lost 5 bases. CDR1 LGHNA and CDR2 YSLEER come from the germline V gene. CDR3 DNA sequence: TGCGCCAGCAGCCAAGTACAGGGGAGTTATGGCTACACCTTC. Its protein product is CASSQVQGSYGYTF.

V is TRBV6-5 and J is TRBJ2-7; TRBD1 matches 7 bases. The length of the CDR3 is 15 residues. Germline-derived CDR1 and CDR2 are MNHEY and SVGAGI. Unmatched junction bases numbered 12, after V lost 8 bases and J lost 2 bases. CDR3: CASGDSARPTYEQYF. CDR3 in DNA: TGTGCCAGCGGGGACAGTGCCAGACCAACCTACGAGCAGTACTTC.

This sequence joins TRBV11-2 and TRBJ1-1; D ambiguous. With 2 bases removed from V and 3 bases from J, the gap between germline ends came to 4 bases. CDR3 length: 12 amino acids. In germline, CDR1 is SGHAT, CDR2 FQNNGV. CDR3 amino acids: CASSLQYTEAFF. Here the CDR3 DNA reads TGTGCCAGCAGCTTACAGTACACTGAAGCTTTCTTT.

The genes are TRBV7-2 and TRBJ1-2; D may be TRBD1 (6 bases). CDR1 is SGHTA and CDR2 is FQGNSA in the germline V gene. CDR3 length equals 13 residues. Between the trimmed V and J ends, which lost 2 bases and 9 bases, there was a span of 13 bases. The chain's CDR3 is CASSLNGQYSYTF. In nucleotides, the CDR3 is TGTGCCAGCAGCTTAAACGGACAGTACAGCTACACCTTC.

V usage is TRBV5-1 and J usage is TRBJ2-7; TRBD1 agrees at 8 bases. The J segment lost 2 bases and the V segment lost 4 bases, leaving 11 bases of the junction unmatched. The CDR3 loop spans 16 amino acids. Germline loops: CDR1 SGHRS, CDR2 YFSETQ. CDR3 sequence: CASSLYSGQGPYEQYF. The DNA of the CDR3 is TGCGCCAGCAGCCTTTATTCCGGACAGGGTCCCTACGAGCAGTACTTC.

The chain uses TRBV6-5 and TRBJ1-1, with a weak D call TRBD1 (5 bases). Trimming pared 7 bases from V and 5 bases from J, leaving 11 bases between. The CDR3 has 12 amino acids. In germline, CDR1 is MNHEY, CDR2 SVGAGI. The CDR3 DNA follows: TGTGCCAGCACTCAGGGAATGACTGAAGCTTTCTTT. Translated, it gives CASTQGMTEAFF.

This sequence joins TRBV6-6 and TRBJ1-1; 9 bases are shared with TRBD1. Germline-derived CDR1 and CDR2 are MNHNY and SVGAGI (reference sequence). The CDR3 spans 15 residues. The V and J ends lost 0 bases and 1 base, in that order; junction bases with no gene match: 0. DNA for the CDR3: TGTGCCAGCAGTTACTCGGGACAGGGGAACACTGAAGCTTTCTTT. Protein product: CASSYSGQGNTEAFF.

The genes are TRBV6-5 and TRBJ1-2; 7 bases fit TRBD1. The trim removed 5 bases at V and 4 bases at J, leaving 1 base unmatched. This CDR3 contains 12 residues. CDR1 is MNHEY and CDR2 is SVGAGI in the germline V gene. The CDR3 region has the DNA TGTGCCAGCAGTGGACAGGTCTATGGCTACACCTTC. This gives the protein CASSGQVYGYTF.

The rearrangement uses TRBV29-1 and TRBJ1-4; 8 bases map to TRBD1. Germline-derived CDR1 and CDR2 are SQVTM and ANQGSEA. CDR3 length equals 13 residues. V was pared by 5 bases and J by 6 bases, with 5 bases of the junction left unmatched. The CDR3 sequence: CSVTGQGYEKLFF. The CDR3 DNA reads as TGCAGCGTTACAGGACAGGGATATGAAAAACTGTTTTTT. The entire variable domain, with the rest obtained from reference TRBV29-1 and TRBJ1-4, is as follows: SAVISQKPSRDICQRGTSLTIQCQVDSQVTMMFWYRQQPGQSLTLIATANQGSEATYESGFVIDKFPISRPNLTFSTLTVSNMSPEDSSIYLCSVTGQGYEKLFFGSGTQLSVL.

The rearrangement joins TRBV4-1 to TRBJ2-7; D remains unclear. CDR3 length: 15 amino acids. Trimming cost V 4 bases and J 0 bases, with 13 bases left between them. Germline-derived CDR1 and CDR2 are MGHRA and YSYEKL. The CDR3 DNA is TGCGCCAGCAGCCGCGGAGAGGCGGACTCCTACGAGCAGTACTTC. This encodes CASSRGEADSYEQYF.

This chain connects TRBV29-1 to TRBJ2-3, with 7 nucleotides matching TRBD2. CDR1 and CDR2 from the germline V gene are SQVTM and ANQGSEA. This CDR3 is built from 14 residues. Trimming cost V 6 bases and J 3 bases; bases outside gene matches: 9. This CDR3 reads CSVPGTILTDTQYF. CDR3 nucleotide sequence: TGCAGCGTCCCCGGGACTATCCTAACAGATACGCAGTATTTT.

The rearrangement links TRBV5-1 to TRBJ2-3; 8 bases map to TRBD2. J was trimmed by 6 bases and V by 0 bases; bases with no gene match: 9. Per the germline V gene, CDR1 is SGHRS and CDR2 is YFSETQ. The CDR3 has 16 amino acids. CDR3 region: CASSLVALAGLDTQYF. The DNA of the CDR3 is TGCGCCAGCAGCTTGGTCGCTCTAGCGGGTTTGGATACGCAGTATTTT.